This T cell receptor beta chain was recovered during a study of T cells in localized non-small cell lung cancer. General study results and limits: A median of roughly 55 of the top 100 tumor clones appeared in adjacent lung, which was paired and uninvolved.

The CDR3 has 15 residues. CDR1 and CDR2 (germline): SGHNT, YENEEA. J was trimmed by 3 bases and V by 3 bases; bases with no gene match: 7. Generated by immunoSEQ multiplex PCR, the TCRdb table keeps only in-frame clones and is missing some. This sample has thousands of clones, with around two fifths found just once. A few counts support this clone. Antigen specificity is unknown. This chain uses TRBV11-3 with TRBJ2-7; 8 bases align to TRBD2. The sequence was obtained from a woman aged 35-75 years with stage I lung adenocarcinoma. Sequencing used normal lung tissue next to the tumor, obtained before any cancer treatment. DNA of the CDR3: TGTGCCAGCAGCTTGGTTTTCACTAGCGGCTACGAGCAGTACTTC. Translated: CASSLVFTSGYEQYF.